Listed here are 31 T cell receptor beta chains from one sample, sequenced in a study of neurological immune-mediated disorders. Sample time point: technical triplicate 1. One entry per CDR3 protein, called by TCRdb with MiXCR from the 5' RACE reads. The sample includes about 24,000 distinct CDR3 sequences, over 10% seen only once; the top ten take less than 6%. Sequencing was carried out using CD4+ T cells from blood. All receptors derive from a female donor with HTLV-1-associated myelopathy (HAM/TSP).

This clonotype appeared many times. The CDR3 coding sequence is TGCAGTGCTAGGGACGACCGGGGCGGGCAACCCCAGCATTTT. It specifies CSARDDRGGQPQHF. The chain links TRBV20-1 to TRBJ1-5, with D tentatively TRBD1 (5 bases). Trimming stripped 3 bases from V and 10 bases from J, with 19 bases between. This CDR3 is 14 amino acids long. In germline, CDR1 is DFQATT, CDR2 SNEGSKA (reference sequence).

This clonotype ranks as medium-sized. This chain connects TRBV24-1 to TRBJ2-5; D assignment may be TRBD1 or TRBD2 (5 bases each). The CDR3 spans 14 residues. The V and J ends lost 3 bases and 5 bases respectively, with 12 bases between them. Per germline, CDR1 KGHDR and CDR2 SFDVKD. The CDR3 DNA reads as TGTGCCACCAGTGATGGGCCCTGGGGGGAGACCCAGTACTTC. Encoded protein: CATSDGPWGETQYF.

This clonotype was recorded many times. The J gene is TRBJ2-5, the V gene TRBV20-1; TRBD2 aligns across 8 bases. This CDR3 spans 15 amino acids. Germline assignment: CDR1 DFQATT and CDR2 SNEGSKA (reference sequence). The V segment lost 4 bases and the J segment 5 bases; nucleotides outside the gene matches: 12. The CDR3 here is CSATPSGGGWETQYF. The CDR3 DNA is TGCAGTGCTACGCCGTCTGGCGGGGGGTGGGAGACCCAGTACTTC.

At least ten counts were recorded for this clonotype. V gene TRBV7-2 combines with J gene TRBJ2-1, with 8 bases that match TRBD2. The CDR3 covers 15 residues. The germline CDR1 and CDR2 sequences are SGHTA and FQGNSA. With 5 bases clipped from V and 8 bases from J, the junction kept 11 bases outside the gene matches. CDR3 sequence reads: CASSLKRESAHEQFF. The CDR3 bases are TGTGCCAGCAGCCTAAAGCGGGAGAGTGCCCATGAGCAGTTCTTC.

This clonotype was detected many times. The chain combines TRBV20-1 with TRBJ2-7; tentatively, D is TRBD1 (5 bases). Germline CDR1 reads DFQATT; CDR2 reads SNEGSKA (reference sequence). This CDR3 is built from 14 residues. V gave up 3 bases and J gave up 0 bases, with 12 bases separating them. The CDR3 bases are TGCAGTGCTAGCCGACAGCCTAGCTCCTACGAGCAGTACTTC. This sequence encodes CSASRQPSSYEQYF.

This clonotype was observed at least ten times. The chain couples TRBV20-1 to TRBJ2-7; unclear D gene. This CDR3 has 16 residues. Germline values: CDR1 DFQATT, CDR2 SNEGSKA (reference sequence). V lost 4 bases and J lost 5, with 24 bases in between. CDR3 DNA sequence: TGCAGTGCTACGGGCGGCGCGGCGGTGCGCCTTGACGAGCAGTACTTC. It is translated as CSATGGAAVRLDEQYF.

The chain employs TRBV20-1 and TRBJ1-1, with TRBD1 matching 7 bases. The J segment lost 4 bases and the V segment lost 5 bases, leaving 13 bases of the junction unmatched. The CDR3 sequence is 15 residues long. The germline CDR1 and CDR2 sequences are DFQATT and SNEGSKA (reference sequence). CDR3: CSAYDRAKGGTEAFF. The CDR3 DNA is TGCAGTGCTTACGACAGGGCCAAGGGAGGCACTGAAGCTTTCTTT.

This clonotype was detected ten times or more. The J gene is TRBJ2-1, the V gene TRBV5-6; possible D gene TRBD2, 5 bases. Trimming took 5 bases from V and 7 from J, leaving 13 bases between them. CDR1 is SGHDT, CDR2 YYEEEE, per germline. The CDR3 covers 13 residues. CDR3 loop: CASSLLASNEQFF. The CDR3, as DNA: TGTGCCAGCAGTCTTTTAGCGTCGAATGAGCAGTTCTTC.

This clonotype appeared many times. The chain joins TRBV7-9 to TRBJ2-3; no clear D. CDR3 size: 13 residues. V lost 1 base to trimming and J lost 2 bases, with 4 bases between them. The germline V gene encodes CDR1 SEHNR and CDR2 FQNEAQ (reference sequence). The CDR3 protein is CASSLDLTDTQYF. The CDR3 DNA reads as TGTGCCAGCAGCTTAGATCTCACAGATACGCAGTATTTT. Combining the CDR3 with reference TRBV7-9 and TRBJ2-3 gives the whole variable domain DTGVSQNPRHKITKRGQNVTFRCDPISEHNRLYWYRQTLGQGPEFLTYFQNEAQLEKSRLLSDRFSAERPKGSFSTLEIQRTEQGDSAMYLCASSLDLTDTQYFGPGTRLTVL.

This clonotype showed up many times. The J gene is TRBJ2-7, the V gene TRBV5-4; D is unclear. V lost 2 bases and J 2 bases, leaving 8 bases between the germline ends. The CDR3 contains 13 residues. The germline CDR1 and CDR2 sequences are SGHNT and YYREEE (reference sequence). In DNA, the CDR3 is TGTGCCAGCAGCTTAGGCGGACCCTACGAGCAGTACTTC. Translating gives CASSLGGPYEQYF.

This clonotype is deemed medium-sized. V and J are TRBV12-3 or TRBV12-4 and TRBJ2-1, with D perhaps TRBD1 or TRBD2 (7 bases each). V lost 7 bases and J lost 8, with 15 bases in between. The length of the CDR3 is 13 residues. DNA for the CDR3: TGTGCCAGCAATATCCAGGGGGGGTATGAGCAGTTCTTC. Translated: CASNIQGGYEQFF.

This clonotype occurred many times. The rearrangement links TRBV4-3 to TRBJ2-1; 9 positions match TRBD1. V shed 4 bases and J 8 bases; nucleotides not matched to a gene: 12. The CDR3 runs to 16 residues. Germline V lookup: CDR1 LGHNA, CDR2 YSLEER. CDR3 residues: CASSRTGGTGWHEQFF. CDR3 bases: TGCGCCAGCAGCCGGACTGGAGGGACAGGGTGGCATGAGCAGTTCTTC.

The table lists this clonotype with many counts. This rearrangement joins TRBV9 to TRBJ2-3, with 7 bases fitting TRBD2. Germline lookup yields CDR1 SGDLS and CDR2 YYNGEE. Trimming at V came to 0 bases and at J to 1 base, leaving 2 bases not matched to a gene. This CDR3 contains 15 residues. The CDR3 loop reads CASSVGDYGTDTQYF. For the CDR3, the DNA is TGTGCCAGCAGCGTAGGGGACTACGGCACAGATACGCAGTATTTT. Variable domain in full (rest from reference TRBV9 and TRBJ2-3): DSGVTQTPKHLITATGQRVTLRCSPRSGDLSVYWYQQSLDQGLQFLIQYYNGEERAKGNILERFSAQQFPDLHSELNLSSLELGDSALYFCASSVGDYGTDTQYFGPGTRLTVL.

This clonotype has a count of ten or more. The chain carries TRBV7-9 and TRBJ2-7; D possibly corresponds to TRBD1 (5 bases). Trimming removed 1 base at V and 2 bases at J, with 9 bases between. Germline CDR1 reads SEHNR; CDR2 reads FQNEAQ (reference sequence). There are 14 residues in the CDR3. CDR3 protein: CASSLGGHTYEQYF. The CDR3 region has the DNA TGTGCCAGCAGCTTAGGGGGCCATACCTACGAGCAGTACTTC.

Many counts were recorded for this clonotype. The chain links TRBV29-1 to TRBJ2-7; possible D gene TRBD1, 6 bases. The germline V and J ends were trimmed by 0 bases and 5 bases, with 14 bases remaining between them. The CDR3 extends over 14 amino acids. The germline V gene encodes CDR1 SQVTM and CDR2 ANQGSEA. CDR3 region: CSVEDGGKGDEQYF. CDR3 DNA: TGCAGCGTTGAAGATGGGGGCAAGGGCGACGAGCAGTACTTC.

The table lists this clonotype with a few counts. The chain couples TRBV3-1 to TRBJ2-3, with 8 bases lining up with TRBD2. Per germline, CDR1 LGHDT and CDR2 YNNKEL (reference sequence). This CDR3 has 16 residues. The V and J ends lost 4 bases and 5 bases, in that order; junction bases with no gene match: 11. The CDR3 bases are TGTGCCAGCAGCCCCGTGGGAGAGCGGGGGATAGATACGCAGTATTTT. Translating gives CASSPVGERGIDTQYF.

J is TRBJ2-5 and V is TRBV5-1; the match to TRBD1 covers 8 bases. Trimming removed 0 bases from V and 5 bases from J; junction bases left unmatched: 6. The CDR3 runs to 15 residues. CDR1 is SGHRS, CDR2 YFSETQ, per germline. Written as DNA, the CDR3 is TGCGCCAGCAGCTTGGTGACAGGGGCGTTGGAGACCCAGTACTTC. Its translation: CASSLVTGALETQYF.

V and J are TRBV5-1 and TRBJ2-7; the D gene is possibly TRBD2 (5 bases). CDR1 and CDR2 (germline): SGHRS, YFSETQ. This CDR3 region has 15 residues. Deletions cut 3 bases from V and 7 bases from J, with 20 bases between. This chain's CDR3 is CASSCPSGVAREQYF. CDR3 coding DNA: TGCGCCAGCAGCTGCCCTAGTGGGGTAGCGCGTGAGCAGTACTTC.

The genes are TRBV6-5 and TRBJ2-7; 7 bases line up with TRBD2. V gave up 0 bases and J gave up 3 bases; unmatched junction bases: 5. Per germline, CDR1 MNHEY and CDR2 SVGAGI. This CDR3 is 15 amino acids long. This CDR3 is CASSYSGGDIYEQYF. The CDR3 region has the DNA TGTGCCAGCAGTTACTCGGGGGGGGATATCTACGAGCAGTACTTC.

This clonotype came up many times. V is TRBV7-2 and J is TRBJ2-1, with TRBD2 matching 9 bases. The CDR3 length is 16 residues. V shed 1 base and J 3 bases; nucleotides not matched to a gene: 4. The germline gives CDR1 SGHTA, CDR2 FQGNSA. The CDR3 coding sequence is TGTGCCAGCAGCTTAGTGGGACTAGCTGACTACAATGAGCAGTTCTTC. It codes for CASSLVGLADYNEQFF. Looking up the rest from reference TRBV7-2 and TRBJ2-1 gives the full variable domain: GAGVSQSPSNKVTEKGKDVELRCDPISGHTALYWYRQSLGQGLEFLIYFQGNSAPDKSGLPSDRFSAERTGGSVSTLTIQRTQQEDSAVYLCASSLVGLADYNEQFFGPGTRLTVL.

The sample holds many counts of this clonotype. V is TRBV7-2 and J is TRBJ2-3; TRBD2 matches 11 bases. The V and J ends lost 3 bases and 0 bases, in that order; junction bases with no gene match: 8. CDR3 size: 18 residues. The germline V gene encodes CDR1 SGHTA and CDR2 FQGNSA. CDR3 region: CASSLVLAGVVSTDTQYF. As DNA, the CDR3 is TGTGCCAGCAGCTTGGTACTAGCGGGAGTCGTTAGCACAGATACGCAGTATTTT.

The chain is built from TRBV7-2 and TRBJ2-3; a weak D match, TRBD1 (6 bases). Germline CDR1 reads SGHTA; CDR2 reads FQGNSA. This CDR3 has 14 amino acids. The V and J ends lost 2 bases and 2 bases respectively, with 8 bases between them. The CDR3 region has the DNA TGTGCCAGCAGCTTATTGGGGGCCACAGATACGCAGTATTTT. Its protein is CASSLLGATDTQYF.

This clonotype rates as medium-sized. The J gene is TRBJ1-1, the V gene TRBV29-1; 7 bases are shared with TRBD1. The CDR3 has 13 residues. V trimming: 6 bases; J trimming: 1 base; junction bases outside the gene matches: 5. CDR1 and CDR2 (germline): SQVTM, ANQGSEA. The DNA for the CDR3 is TGCAGCGTCAACAGGGGAAGGAACACTGAAGCTTTCTTT. Translation gives CSVNRGRNTEAFF.

Ten or more counts support this clonotype. The genes are TRBV9 and TRBJ2-1; 7 positions agree with TRBD2. V shed 4 bases, J shed 4 bases, and the junction held 8 bases outside the gene matches. This CDR3 contains 15 residues. Looked up from germline, CDR1 is SGDLS and CDR2 is YYNGEE. The CDR3 sequence: CASSLRSSGYNEQFF. The CDR3 DNA is TGTGCCAGCAGCCTCCGGAGTAGCGGGTACAATGAGCAGTTCTTC.

Comments on this clonotype: A junction end diverges from the germline sequence, so it may reflect a read error. The chain recombines TRBV7-2 with TRBJ2-3; D unresolved. This CDR3 region has 14 residues. Looked up from germline, CDR1 is SGHTA and CDR2 is FQGNSA. The CDR3 protein is CASSLVSSTDTQSF. The CDR3 coding sequence is TGTGCCAGTAGCTTAGTGAGCAGCACAGATACGCAGTCTTTT.

This clonotype was counted many times. The rearrangement uses TRBV14 and TRBJ2-6; the D gene is possibly TRBD1 (5 bases). Trimming shortened V by 4 bases and J by 1 base, and 8 bases separated the two germline ends. Germline lookup yields CDR1 SGHDN and CDR2 FVKESK. This CDR3 has 15 amino acids. For the CDR3, the DNA is TGTGCCAGCAGCCCCCCAGGGTCTGGGGCCAACGTCCTGACTTTC. As protein: CASSPPGSGANVLTF.

In its sample, this clonotype was seen many times. The chain has TRBV15 and TRBJ2-1, with 7 bases fitting TRBD2. The CDR3 sequence is 16 residues long. Germline V gives CDR1 LNHNV, CDR2 YYDKDF (reference sequence). V was pared by 3 bases and J by 6 bases, with 11 bases of the junction left unmatched. The CDR3 region is CATSSIQREFGNEQFF. CDR3 sequence (DNA): TGTGCCACCAGCAGTATCCAGCGGGAATTCGGCAATGAGCAGTTCTTC.

This clonotype counts as medium-sized (0.01 to 0.1%). The chain uses TRBV10-3 and TRBJ2-6, with 10 nucleotides matching TRBD1. The CDR3 totals 17 residues. Germline V gene data show CDR1 as ENHRY and CDR2 as SYGVKD. The V gene end was trimmed by 8 bases and the J gene end by 1 base; junction bases not matched to a gene: 8. The CDR3 bases are TGTGCCATCGCCCCCGGGGACAGGGGTTCTGGGGCCAACGTCCTGACTTTC. It is translated as CAIAPGDRGSGANVLTF.

This clonotype appeared many times. V gene TRBV11-2 combines with J gene TRBJ2-5; D is ambiguous. This CDR3 spans 13 amino acids. The germline V gene has CDR1 SGHAT and CDR2 FQNNGV. Trimming removed 0 bases from V and 5 bases from J, with 7 bases in between. CDR3 protein: CASSLDPRETQYF. The CDR3 DNA is TGTGCCAGCAGCTTAGATCCCCGGGAGACCCAGTACTTC.

The chain recombines TRBV6-1 with TRBJ2-1; D assignment may be TRBD1 or TRBD2 (5 bases each). Germline assignment: CDR1 MNHNS and CDR2 SASEGT. The CDR3 covers 13 residues. The V end lost 4 bases, the J end lost 8 bases, and 12 bases lay between the germline ends. The CDR3 nucleotides are TGTGCCAGCAGTGGGGGGTACTCCTATGAGCAGTTCTTC. Its protein is CASSGGYSYEQFF.

The rearrangement uses TRBV20-1 and TRBJ2-4; 7 nucleotides line up with TRBD2. This CDR3 spans 14 amino acids. The trim removed 6 bases at V and 5 bases at J, leaving 10 bases unmatched. Germline V gene sequence: CDR1 DFQATT, CDR2 SNEGSKA (reference sequence). The DNA for the CDR3 is TGCAGTGCACACGCCACTAGCGCCCAAAACATTCAGTACTTC. Translated: CSAHATSAQNIQYF.